The 27 T cell receptor beta chains listed next were all sequenced from one sample in a study of HIV-infected children after antiretroviral therapy interruption. A 3' RACE protocol on RNA, with unique molecular identifiers, produced the TCR library. TCRdb recomputed calls from the 3' RACE reads with MiXCR, one row per CDR3 protein. The table has roughly 46,000 distinct CDR3 sequences, roughly 4.5% seen once. Treatment in this sample: PENTA 11 planned treatment interruption arm or continuous ART arm. Sequenced material: CD45RA+ CD4+ T cells from PBMCs, pooled from several time points, taken from a donor given antiretroviral therapy, either interrupted or continuous. Described subset: naive CD4+ CD45RA+ CD45RO- T cells. The receptors were sampled from a pool of human donors with HIV.

This clonotype was counted many times. This chain links TRBV2 with TRBJ2-5; tentative D call: TRBD2 (5 bases). The V gene's germline CDR1 is SNHLY and CDR2 FYNNEI. The CDR3 runs to 14 residues. V lost 8 bases to trimming and J lost 1 base, with 14 bases between them. The CDR3 nucleotides read TGTGCCAGCGATATAAGCGGCACCCAAGAGACCCAGTACTTC. Protein: CASDISGTQETQYF. Full variable domain (missing parts from reference TRBV2 and TRBJ2-5): EPEVTQTPSHQVTQMGQEVILRCVPISNHLYFYWYRQILGQKVEFLVSFYNNEISEKSEIFDDQFSVERPDGSNFTLKIRSTKLEDSAMYFCASDISGTQETQYFGPGTRLLVL.

This clonotype showed up just a few times. This chain joins TRBV3-1 and TRBJ1-2; 9 bases agree with TRBD1. With V trimmed by 4 bases and J by 7 bases, 10 bases remained unmatched. The CDR3 totals 15 residues. CDR1 LGHDT and CDR2 YNNKEL come from the germline V gene (reference sequence). Written as DNA, the CDR3 is TGTGCCAGCAGCCCCCCAGCGGGACAGGGTCGTGGCTACACCTTC. This encodes CASSPPAGQGRGYTF.

This clonotype was recorded at least ten times. The rearrangement joins TRBV19 to TRBJ1-6, with D perhaps matching TRBD1 (5 bases). V was clipped by 9 bases and J by 2 bases, with 11 bases between them. The CDR3 consists of 14 residues. Per germline, CDR1 LNHDA and CDR2 SQIVND (reference sequence). The CDR3 DNA sequence: TGTGCCAGCAGGGTTGTGGCCTATAATTCACCCCTCCACTTT. It is translated as CASRVVAYNSPLHF.

Ten or more counts support this clonotype. The gene calls are TRBV25-1 and TRBJ2-6, with a tentative D call TRBD2 (7 bases). Trimming pared 5 bases from V and 4 bases from J, leaving 9 bases between. Germline lookup yields CDR1 MGHDK and CDR2 SYGVNS. The CDR3 runs to 14 residues. DNA for the CDR3: TGTGCCAGCAGTTCGGGGGGCGGGGCCAACGTCCTGACTTTC. It yields the protein CASSSGGGANVLTF.

This clonotype was found many times. The rearrangement uses TRBV10-3 and TRBJ1-4; 7 nucleotides align to TRBD1. Germline V gene sequence: CDR1 ENHRY, CDR2 SYGVKD. J was trimmed by 5 bases and V by 10 bases; bases with no gene match: 10. CDR3 length: 14 amino acids. The CDR3 DNA sequence: TGTGCCACCCGCCGGGACAGCATGAATGAAAAACTGTTTTTT. It encodes CATRRDSMNEKLFF.

The chain recombines TRBV6-1 with TRBJ1-1, with TRBD1 matching 11 bases. Germline CDR1 and CDR2: MNHNS and SASEGT. The V and J ends lost 8 bases and 0 bases, in that order; junction bases with no gene match: 14. CDR3 length: 18 amino acids. DNA of the CDR3: TGTGCCAGCTTGGATGGGGACAGGGGGATCCTCATGAACACTGAAGCTTTCTTT. It codes for CASLDGDRGILMNTEAFF.

This clonotype came up many times. The rearrangement links TRBV6-6 to TRBJ2-1; no clear D gene. Germline V gene sequence: CDR1 MNHNY, CDR2 SVGAGI (reference sequence). V lost 2 bases to trimming and J lost 7 bases, with 12 bases between them. The length of the CDR3 is 14 residues. The DNA for the CDR3 is TGTGCCAGCAGTTACGGGGTCCTACAGAATGAGCAGTTCTTC. Translating it yields CASSYGVLQNEQFF.

This clonotype was detected ten times or more. The rearrangement links TRBV6-4 to TRBJ2-1; tentative D call: TRBD2 (5 bases). V gave up 2 bases and J gave up 6 bases, with 20 bases separating them. The CDR3 consists of 17 residues. Germline V lookup: CDR1 MRHNA, CDR2 SNTAGT. The CDR3 DNA follows: TGTGCCAGCAGTGACACCCCCTCTAGCACCCGATCCAATGAGCAGTTCTTC. It yields the protein CASSDTPSSTRSNEQFF.

This clonotype was counted at least ten times. The rearrangement uses TRBV20-1 and TRBJ1-1; 8 bases match TRBD1. V trimming: 1 base; J trimming: 1 base; junction bases outside the gene matches: 5. Germline loops: CDR1 DFQATT, CDR2 SNEGSKA (reference sequence). CDR3 length: 15 residues. CDR3 sequence (DNA): TGCAGTGCTAGAGTGTTAGGACAGGGGAACACTGAAGCTTTCTTT. As protein: CSARVLGQGNTEAFF.

CDR3 in DNA: TGTGCCAGCACTCCCGGGGCCCTTGACGGAGATACGCAGTATTTT. Translating gives CASTPGALDGDTQYF. The chain is built from TRBV2 and TRBJ2-3; D may be TRBD1 or TRBD2 (5 bases each). The CDR3 has 15 amino acids. The V end lost 7 bases, the J end lost 5 bases, and 19 bases lay between the germline ends. Germline V gives CDR1 SNHLY, CDR2 FYNNEI.

This clonotype was counted many times. The genes are TRBV20-1 and TRBJ2-7, with D tentatively TRBD1 or TRBD2 (5 bases each). The CDR3 is 15 amino acids. V was trimmed by 6 bases and J by 2 bases, leaving 20 bases between them. CDR1 and CDR2 (germline): DFQATT, SNEGSKA (reference sequence). CDR3 DNA: TGCAGTGCCGAAGATCCCGGACACGGGACCTACGAGCAGTACTTC. Translating it yields CSAEDPGHGTYEQYF.

Ten or more counts support this clonotype. The rearrangement joins TRBV2 to TRBJ2-1; maybe TRBD1 (5 bases). The CDR3 extends over 16 amino acids. Per germline, CDR1 SNHLY and CDR2 FYNNEI. The V end was cut by 6 bases, the J end by 6 bases, with 21 bases between. The DNA of the CDR3 is TGTGCCAGCAGAGAGGAGTGGTCCATGGGGCGCAATGAGCAGTTCTTC. Residues: CASREEWSMGRNEQFF.

This clonotype has at least ten counts. The chain is built from TRBV10-3 and TRBJ1-5; TRBD1 matches at 7 bases. The CDR3 is 14 residues long. CDR1 is ENHRY, CDR2 SYGVKD, per germline. V shed 4 bases, J shed 4 bases, and the junction held 4 bases outside the gene matches. Here the CDR3 reads CAISAQDRNQPQHF. The DNA of the CDR3 is TGTGCCATCAGTGCACAGGACAGGAATCAGCCCCAGCATTTT.

This clonotype was detected many times. The CDR3 sequence is CASSLARGGGDNQPQHF. The CDR3 DNA reads as TGCGCCAGCAGCCTTGCCCGGGGGGGCGGGGACAATCAGCCCCAGCATTTT. The chain carries TRBV4-1 and TRBJ1-5, with D possibly matching TRBD1 (6 bases). From germline, CDR1 is MGHRA and CDR2 YSYEKL. Trimming pared 4 bases from V and 3 bases from J, leaving 19 bases between. The CDR3 contains 17 residues.

This clonotype was seen many times. This chain links TRBV12-3 or TRBV12-4 with TRBJ1-1, with a tentative D call TRBD1 (5 bases). V was trimmed by 2 bases and J by 5 bases, leaving 15 bases between them. This CDR3 is 15 amino acids long. Here the CDR3 reads CASSLLSIPGTEAFF. In nucleotides, the CDR3 is TGTGCCAGCAGTTTACTGAGCATTCCAGGGACTGAAGCTTTCTTT.

At least ten counts were recorded for this clonotype. The chain recombines TRBV23-1 with TRBJ1-5; D is ambiguous. TRBV23-1 is assigned to the ORF class and has an uncertain function. This CDR3 has 16 residues. V lost 2 bases to trimming and J lost 2 bases, with 13 bases between them. CDR3 DNA sequence: TGCGCCAGCAGTCAACGCCGACTCAAGTGCAATCAGCCCCAGCATTTT. Residues: CASSQRRLKCNQPQHF.

This clonotype was seen repeatedly, ten times or more. This chain connects TRBV28 to TRBJ1-5; 11 positions agree with TRBD1. The CDR3 spans 15 residues. The ends lost 4 bases at V and 7 bases at J; junction bases unmatched: 6. CDR1 and CDR2 (germline): MDHEN, SYDVKM. CDR3 sequence reads: CASSWGTGGGQPQHF. The CDR3 region has the DNA TGTGCCAGCAGTTGGGGGACAGGGGGAGGGCAGCCCCAGCATTTT.

In its sample, this clonotype was seen many times. The chain links TRBV25-1 to TRBJ1-1; 12 positions match TRBD1. Germline CDR1 reads MGHDK; CDR2 reads SYGVNS. The CDR3 totals 17 residues. The trim removed 6 bases at V and 1 base at J, leaving 9 bases unmatched. The CDR3 DNA reads as TGTGCCAGCAGGTCGGGGACAGGGGGCTTCACGAACACTGAAGCTTTCTTT. Its protein is CASRSGTGGFTNTEAFF.

This clonotype appeared many times. V usage is TRBV15 and J usage is TRBJ1-1, with D tentatively TRBD1 (6 bases). In germline, CDR1 is LNHNV, CDR2 YYDKDF (reference sequence). The CDR3 runs to 16 residues. V was cut by 1 base and J by 3 bases, with 15 bases left in between. For the CDR3, the DNA is TGTGCCACCAGCAGAGGAGACAGGACGGTAGACACTGAAGCTTTCTTT. It specifies CATSRGDRTVDTEAFF.

The chain links TRBV14 to TRBJ2-3; D could derive from TRBD1 or TRBD2 (5 bases each). The ends were cut back, 1 base at V and 2 bases at J, with 13 bases in the middle. Germline V CDR1 and CDR2: SGHDN, FVKESK. The CDR3 is 16 residues long. In DNA form, the CDR3 reads TGTGCCAGCAGCCAAGCAATAGCGACAGTCACAGATACGCAGTATTTT. Translated: CASSQAIATVTDTQYF.

This clonotype was detected ten times or more. The chain is built from TRBV20-1 and TRBJ2-1; weak D call: TRBD1 (6 bases). Germline V gene sequence: CDR1 DFQATT, CDR2 SNEGSKA (reference sequence). The CDR3 loop spans 12 amino acids. The V end was cut by 3 bases, the J end by 10 bases, with 13 bases between. For the CDR3, the DNA is TGCAGTGCTAGTCTAGGGGGAGACGAGCAGTTCTTC. The encoded protein is CSASLGGDEQFF.

This clonotype has a count of ten or more. The chain has TRBV4-1 and TRBJ2-7; possible D gene TRBD2, 5 bases. Germline values: CDR1 MGHRA, CDR2 YSYEKL. Trimming took 4 bases from V and 0 from J, leaving 19 bases between them. This CDR3 has 17 amino acids. CDR3 nucleotides: TGCGCCAGCAGCCCAAAGGAAGGAGAGGGAAGCTCCTACGAGCAGTACTTC. Its translation is CASSPKEGEGSSYEQYF.

Many counts were recorded for this clonotype. The CDR3 region has the DNA TGTGCCAGCAGGTTGTCTGGGGCGAGGGATGGCTACACCTTC. Its protein is CASRLSGARDGYTF. The chain is built from TRBV12-3 or TRBV12-4 and TRBJ1-2; D may be TRBD1 (5 bases). The CDR3 sequence is 14 residues long. Trimming stripped 6 bases from V and 6 bases from J, with 17 bases between.

At least ten counts were recorded for this clonotype. This chain joins TRBV29-1 and TRBJ1-2; D is possibly TRBD1 (5 bases). CDR3 length equals 15 residues. V lost 2 bases and J 4 bases, leaving 17 bases between the germline ends. Germline loops: CDR1 SQVTM, CDR2 ANQGSEA. Here the CDR3 DNA reads TGCAGCGTTGAATGGCGACAGCACCGACCCTATGGCTACACCTTC. Translation: CSVEWRQHRPYGYTF.

The V call is TRBV29-1, the J call TRBJ2-5; D remains ambiguous. CDR1 is SQVTM, CDR2 ANQGSEA, per germline. CDR3 length: 11 residues. Trimming removed 3 bases from V and 5 bases from J, with 7 bases in between. The CDR3 spells CSVEKGETQYF. CDR3 bases: TGCAGCGTTGAGAAGGGCGAGACCCAGTACTTC.

This clonotype has more than one count but fewer than ten. The J gene is TRBJ2-3, the V gene TRBV2; D remains unclear. Trimming stripped 7 bases from V and 2 bases from J, with 25 bases between. Looked up from germline, CDR1 is SNHLY and CDR2 is FYNNEI. This CDR3 contains 18 residues. The CDR3 region is CASNIFRSSGANTDTQYF. CDR3 in DNA: TGTGCCAGCAATATTTTTCGGTCGTCCGGAGCTAACACAGATACGCAGTATTTT.

This clonotype was recorded many times. The chain links TRBV5-1 to TRBJ1-1; no clear D. Trimming pared 4 bases from V and 11 bases from J, leaving 24 bases between. Germline V lookup: CDR1 SGHRS, CDR2 YFSETQ. The CDR3 runs 15 residues. CDR3 sequence (DNA): TGCGCCAGCAGCCCAGGAGGAGCAGGTACGTCGGTGGCTTTCTTT. This sequence encodes CASSPGGAGTSVAFF.